One sample yielded the 11 T cell receptor beta chains listed below, sequenced in a study of Tregs in tolerant kidney transplant recipients. The antigens for these receptors are not known. Here immunoSEQ multiplex PCR was the method, and the copy in TCRdb shows in-frame clones only, minus some. Its clone listing holds around 3,000 clones. After about six days with irradiated graft donor PBMCs, CFSE-labeled recipient PBMCs were FACS-sorted. The sample consisted of CD8+ T cells from blood cultured with allogeneic cells, taken before the transplant. The receptors here all came from a human patient who received a combined kidney and bone marrow transplant.

About this clone itself: From the germline J gene comes the end of the CDR3, since the read stops 3 residues before it. This chain uses TRBV19 with TRBJ1-1; D gene uncertain. There are 11 residues in the CDR3. The V gene's germline CDR1 is LNHDA and CDR2 SQIVND (reference sequence). V lost 6 bases to trimming and J lost 3 bases, with 5 bases between them. The CDR3 spells CASRRYTEAFF. The covered CDR3 bases are TGTGCCAGTAGACGGTACACTGAA.

On this clone itself: From the germline J gene comes the end of the CDR3, since the read stops 3 residues before it. Other DNA sequences within the sample encode an identical CDR3. This chain links TRBV19 with TRBJ2-7; 9 nucleotides align to TRBD1. CDR3 length equals 14 residues. V dropped 5 bases and J dropped 1; count of bases not matched to a gene: 3. From germline, CDR1 is LNHDA and CDR2 SQIVND (reference sequence). This CDR3 reads CASSPGTGSYEQYF. CDR3 DNA (partial): TGTGCCAGTAGTCCCGGGACAGGGTCCTACGAG.

For this clone: Sequencing ends 3 residues short of the CDR3 end; the germline J gene provides the rest. The rearrangement uses TRBV7-6 and TRBJ1-6; tentatively, D is TRBD1 (5 bases). The V gene's germline CDR1 is SGHVS and CDR2 FNYEAQ. The ends were cut back, 0 bases at V and 5 bases at J, with 11 bases in the middle. This CDR3 has 16 residues. Incomplete CDR3 DNA: TGTGCCAGCAGCTTAGCAGACAGTTTAAATAATTCACCC. Translating it yields CASSLADSLNNSP. The whole CDR3 reads CASSLADSLNNSPLHF. The full variable domain, its missing parts supplied by reference TRBV7-6 and TRBJ1-6, is GAGVSQSPRYKVTKRGQDVALRCDPISGHVSLYWYRQALGQGPEFLTYFNYEAQQDKSGLPNDRFSAERPEGSISTLTIQRTEQRDSAMYRCASSLADSLNNSPLHFGNGTRLTVT.

The sequenced part of the CDR3 DNA is TGCAGTGCTAGGCCGACAGGGGAGTACGAG. Translation gives CSARPTGEYE. The whole CDR3 sequence is CSARPTGEYEQYF. The chain combines TRBV20-1 with TRBJ2-7; 8 nucleotides line up with TRBD1. The read finishes 3 residues shy of the CDR3 end, and the germline J gene is used to complete it. This CDR3 region has 13 residues. Losses at the gene ends were 3 bases for V and 4 bases for J; bases not matched to a gene: 5. CDR1 and CDR2 (germline): DFQATT, SNEGSKA (reference sequence).

Remarks on this clone: The read terminates 3 residues ahead of where the CDR3 ends, so the germline J gene completes it. This chain links TRBV5-1 with TRBJ2-1; the D gene is possibly TRBD2 (6 bases). CDR1 is SGHRS and CDR2 is YFSETQ in the germline V gene. The V end lost 4 bases, the J end lost 0 bases, and 11 bases lay between the germline ends. The CDR3 is made up of 15 amino acids. The part of the CDR3 DNA that was read is TGCGCCAGCAGCGTAAATAGCGGCTCCTACAATGAG. As protein: CASSVNSGSYNE. The CDR3 in full is CASSVNSGSYNEQFF.

For this clone: The CDR3 end lies 3 residues beyond the end of the read and is filled in from the germline J gene. The genes are TRBV27 and TRBJ2-7; a possible D gene is TRBD2 (6 bases). CDR3 length: 14 amino acids. Trimming left V 8 bases short and J 2 bases short, with 16 bases between. Germline CDR1 and CDR2: MNHEY and SMNVEV (reference sequence). The part of the CDR3 DNA that was read is TGTGCCAGCTCACCCCCCACTAGCCCCTACGAG. As protein: CASSPPTSPYE. Given in full, the CDR3 is CASSPPTSPYEQYF.

Concerning this clone itself: The read finishes 3 residues shy of the CDR3 end, and the germline J gene is used to complete it. The chain is built from TRBV19 and TRBJ1-1; 9 nucleotides agree with TRBD1. With 3 bases clipped from V and 4 bases from J, the junction kept 3 bases outside the gene matches. Germline CDR1 is LNHDA and CDR2 is SQIVND (reference sequence). The CDR3 sequence is 14 residues long. The DNA read from the CDR3 is TGTGCCAGTAGTATGGGACAGGGACTCACTGAA. Its translation: CASSMGQGLTE. The whole CDR3 reads CASSMGQGLTEAFF. The full variable domain, its missing parts supplied by reference TRBV19 and TRBJ1-1, is DGGITQSPKYLFRKEGQNVTLSCEQNLNHDAMYWYRQDPGQGLRLIYYSQIVNDFQKGDIAEGYSVSREKKESFPLTVTSAQKNPTAFYLCASSMGQGLTEAFFGQGTRLTVV.

The sequenced CDR3 bases are TGTGCCAGCACCGATCCAGCGGGGGGGCGCGCCTACGAG. Translation: CASTDPAGGRAYE. The complete CDR3 reads CASTDPAGGRAYEQYF. The gene calls are TRBV2 and TRBJ2-7; the match to TRBD2 covers 10 bases. The read ends 3 residues before the CDR3 terminus; that terminus is restored from the germline J gene. V lost 7 bases, J lost 2 bases, and 11 bases stayed unmatched. Germline CDR1 and CDR2: SNHLY and FYNNEI. The CDR3 is 16 amino acids.

Notes on this clone: The read is 3 residues too short to cover the CDR3 end, so that end is filled in from the germline J gene. This chain uses TRBV5-6 with TRBJ1-2, with D possibly matching TRBD1 (6 bases). CDR3 length equals 12 residues. The germline V gene has CDR1 SGHDT and CDR2 YYEEEE. The V and J ends lost 5 bases and 3 bases respectively, with 8 bases between them. CDR3 DNA, as far as it was read: TGTGCCAGCAGGGCAGGGGACTATGGC. This codes for CASRAGDYG. Given in full, the CDR3 is CASRAGDYGYTF.

This clone registers medium-sized (0.01 to 0.1%) by frequency. The CDR3 is cut off 3 residues early in the read; its end comes from the germline J gene. The chain links TRBV4-1 to TRBJ1-5; D is unclear. In germline, CDR1 is MGHRA, CDR2 YSYEKL. The germline V and J ends were trimmed by 1 base and 3 bases, with 10 bases remaining between them. This CDR3 is built from 15 residues. CDR3 region: CASSQVEVANQPQHF. Incomplete CDR3 DNA: TGCGCCAGCAGCCAAGTCGAGGTGGCCAATCAGCCC.

This clone ranks as medium-sized in terms of frequency. The read falls 3 residues short of the CDR3 end, and the missing part is taken from the germline J gene. The chain carries TRBV13 and TRBJ1-1; TRBD1 might be the D (5 bases). Per germline, CDR1 PRHDT and CDR2 FYEKMQ (reference sequence). This CDR3 has 14 residues. Trimming took 4 bases from V and 1 from J, leaving 10 bases between them. The sequenced CDR3 bases are TGTGCCAGCAGCTGGGGACTCCAGAACACTGAA. Protein: CASSWGLQNTE. The whole CDR3 sequence reads CASSWGLQNTEAFF. Using reference TRBV13 and TRBJ1-1 for the parts outside the CDR3, the full variable domain is AAGVIQSPRHLIKEKRETATLKCYPIPRHDTVYWYQQGPGQDPQFLISFYEKMQSDKGSIPDRFSAQQFSDYHSELNMSSLELGDSALYFCASSWGLQNTEAFFGQGTRLTVV.